This TCR beta chain was profiled in a study of T cell changes during pregnancy in multiple sclerosis. Repertoires were generated with immunoSEQ multiplex PCR, while TCRdb's copy carries only in-frame clones and drops some. The sample consists of fewer than 50,000 clones, roughly 90% of them appearing once. V lost 5 bases and J 8 bases, leaving 19 bases between the germline ends. The CDR3 extends over 14 amino acids. Looked up from germline, CDR1 is MNHEY and CDR2 is SVGAGI. The sequencing used CD8+ T cells from peripheral blood mononuclear cells, collected in the third trimester of pregnancy. The chain uses TRBV6-5 and TRBJ2-7, with D maybe TRBD2 (6 bases). The receptor's source is a female donor with multiple sclerosis, enrolled in a pregnancy study. CDR3 in DNA: TGTGCCAGCAGTGGAGCCACGGGACTTAGTAAGCAGTACTTC. Residues: CASSGATGLSKQYF.